The 27 T cell receptor beta chains presented below share a single source sample, sequenced in a study of graft-versus-host responses after intestinal transplantation. The method was immunoSEQ multiplex PCR; TCRdb's version includes in-frame clones alone and lacks a portion of them. The sample lists under 90,000 clones, 90% occurring once. Their target antigens are unknown. The sample was unstimulated CD8+ T cells sorted from spleen or lymph node cells, taken before transplant. The source is a human donor who was the organ donor for an intestinal transplant.

V gene TRBV6-1 combines with J gene TRBJ1-5, with unresolved D. The CDR3 is 15 amino acids. Looked up from germline, CDR1 is MNHNS and CDR2 is SASEGT. The V gene lost 4 bases and the J gene lost 3 bases, with 13 bases spanning the gap. Written as DNA, the CDR3 is TGTGCCAGCAGTGCGCGCAGGCTCATCAATCAGCCCCAGCATTTT. Its translation is CASSARRLINQPQHF.

The gene calls are TRBV27 and TRBJ2-2, with unresolved D. V lost 8 bases to trimming and J lost 2 bases, with 15 bases between them. This CDR3 has 15 amino acids. Germline-derived CDR1 and CDR2 are MNHEY and SMNVEV (reference sequence). The CDR3: CASSLTGLNTGELFF. DNA of the CDR3: TGTGCCAGCTCCCTAACGGGTCTCAACACCGGGGAGCTGTTTTTT.

V and J are TRBV5-1 and TRBJ1-1; D may be TRBD1 (5 bases). The V end was cut by 0 bases, the J end by 5 bases, with 20 bases between. Germline V gene lookup returns CDR1 SGHRS and CDR2 YFSETQ. The CDR3 length is 17 residues. CDR3 in amino acids: CASSLAPHRRFITEAFF. The CDR3 nucleotides read TGCGCCAGCAGCTTGGCACCTCACAGGAGATTTATTACTGAAGCTTTCTTT. Combining the CDR3 with reference TRBV5-1 and TRBJ1-1 gives the whole variable domain KAGVTQTPRYLIKTRGQQVTLSCSPISGHRSVSWYQQTPGQGLQFLFEYFSETQRNKGNFPGRFSGRQFSNSRSEMNVSTLELGDSALYLCASSLAPHRRFITEAFFGQGTRLTVV.

The rearrangement links TRBV6-5 to TRBJ1-3, with 8 nucleotides matching TRBD1. Germline CDR1 reads MNHEY; CDR2 reads SVGAGI. This CDR3 spans 15 amino acids. V was pared by 6 bases and J by 2 bases, with 6 bases of the junction left unmatched. For the CDR3, the DNA is TGTGCCAGCAGAGAGACAGGGGTGGCTGGAAACACCATATATTTT. Translation: CASRETGVAGNTIYF.

The V call is TRBV20-1, the J call TRBJ2-1; D possibly corresponds to TRBD2 (5 bases). Trimming stripped 0 bases from V and 9 bases from J, with 6 bases between. The CDR3 sequence is 11 residues long. From germline, CDR1 is DFQATT and CDR2 SNEGSKA (reference sequence). The CDR3 loop reads CSARDEGEQFF. CDR3 coding DNA: TGCAGTGCTAGAGATGAGGGTGAGCAGTTCTTC.

In nucleotides, the CDR3 is TGTGCCAGCAGCTTAGACATCCGGGACAGGCGCGGAGAGACCCAGTACTTC. Translating gives CASSLDIRDRRGETQYF. The genes are TRBV7-6 and TRBJ2-5; 8 bases map to TRBD1. V shed 1 base, J shed 4 bases, and the junction held 11 bases outside the gene matches. Germline V gene sequence: CDR1 SGHVS, CDR2 FNYEAQ. This CDR3 has 17 amino acids. Together with reference TRBV7-6 and TRBJ2-5, the CDR3 gives the full variable domain: GAGVSQSPRYKVTKRGQDVALRCDPISGHVSLYWYRQALGQGPEFLTYFNYEAQQDKSGLPNDRFSAERPEGSISTLTIQRTEQRDSAMYRCASSLDIRDRRGETQYFGPGTRLLVL.

This rearrangement joins TRBV4-1 to TRBJ2-5, with D maybe TRBD2 (7 bases). The germline gives CDR1 MGHRA, CDR2 YSYEKL. V lost 8 bases and J 5 bases, leaving 18 bases between the germline ends. The CDR3 consists of 14 residues. CDR3 region: CASGGGGHRETQYF. The DNA for the CDR3 is TGCGCCAGCGGGGGAGGGGGGCATCGCGAGACCCAGTACTTC.

The V call is TRBV5-4, the J call TRBJ2-5; weak D call: TRBD1 (6 bases). Germline CDR1 and CDR2: SGHNT and YYREEE (reference sequence). V was clipped by 4 bases and J by 2 bases, with 12 bases between them. The CDR3 loop spans 14 amino acids. This CDR3 is CASSGSDSQETQYF. As DNA, the CDR3 is TGTGCCAGCAGCGGGTCGGACAGTCAAGAGACCCAGTACTTC.

The rearrangement joins TRBV6-1 to TRBJ2-7; D is possibly TRBD1 (6 bases). The CDR3 totals 17 residues. V was cut by 0 bases and J by 0 bases, with 15 bases left in between. The germline gives CDR1 MNHNS, CDR2 SASEGT. The CDR3 loop reads CASSEADSPGPSYEQYV. CDR3 sequence (DNA): TGTGCCAGCAGTGAAGCGGACAGTCCAGGACCCTCCTACGAGCAGTACGTC.

The chain recombines TRBV7-2 with TRBJ2-3, with 7 bases fitting TRBD2. The CDR3 length is 15 residues. Germline V lookup: CDR1 SGHTA, CDR2 FQGNSA. The junction had 7 bases not matched to a gene; V was cut back by 5 bases and J by 2 bases. The CDR3 reads CASSAFGGVTDTQYF. CDR3 in DNA: TGTGCCAGCAGCGCTTTTGGGGGGGTCACAGATACGCAGTATTTT.

The chain combines TRBV2 with TRBJ1-3, with no clear D. Germline V gene lookup returns CDR1 SNHLY and CDR2 FYNNEI. CDR3 length: 17 residues. The V and J ends lost 8 bases and 1 base respectively, with 21 bases between them. This chain's CDR3 is CASRKSGPLKSGNTIYF. For the CDR3, the DNA is TGTGCCAGCCGAAAATCGGGTCCCCTGAAGTCTGGAAACACCATATATTTT.

This clone has only one observation. This chain links TRBV29-1 with TRBJ1-3; weak D call: TRBD1 (5 bases). V was trimmed by 2 bases and J by 0 bases, leaving 11 bases between them. The CDR3 spans 15 residues. Germline CDR1 reads SQVTM; CDR2 reads ANQGSEA. The CDR3 sequence is CSVELGQGSGNTIYF. The CDR3 nucleotides are TGCAGCGTTGAACTAGGGCAGGGCTCTGGAAACACCATATATTTT.

The chain couples TRBV5-4 to TRBJ1-6, with unresolved D. Trimming pared 3 bases from V and 7 bases from J, leaving 14 bases between. Germline V gives CDR1 SGHNT, CDR2 YYREEE (reference sequence). The CDR3 covers 15 residues. CDR3 residues: CASSYSGGRNSPLHF. The CDR3 nucleotides are TGTGCCAGCAGCTACTCCGGAGGTAGGAATTCACCCCTCCACTTT.

The V gene is TRBV4-1, the J gene TRBJ2-3; TRBD2 is a possible D gene (6 bases). The V gene's germline CDR1 is MGHRA and CDR2 YSYEKL. The CDR3 is 14 amino acids. Trimming took 1 base from V and 6 from J, leaving 11 bases between them. The CDR3 loop reads CASSQVLGGDTQYF. CDR3 coding DNA: TGCGCCAGCAGCCAAGTGCTTGGGGGGGATACGCAGTATTTT.

The rearrangement links TRBV5-6 to TRBJ1-1; D is unresolved. This CDR3 comprises 14 residues. Trimming removed 0 bases from V and 1 base from J, with 7 bases in between. In germline, CDR1 is SGHDT, CDR2 YYEEEE. CDR3 loop: CASSLERRNTEAFF. Here the CDR3 DNA reads TGTGCCAGCAGCTTGGAACGGAGGAACACTGAAGCTTTCTTT.

The genes are TRBV11-2 and TRBJ1-1, with a tentative D call TRBD1 (5 bases). The CDR3 spans 13 residues. V lost 3 bases and J lost 4, with 9 bases in between. The germline V gene has CDR1 SGHAT and CDR2 FQNNGV. The CDR3 bases are TGTGCCAGCAGCTTGACAGAGAGCACTGAAGCTTTCTTT. Its translation is CASSLTESTEAFF.

The V and J genes are TRBV5-6 and TRBJ2-1, with TRBD1 identical over 9 bases. The CDR3 length is 14 residues. Per the germline V gene, CDR1 is SGHDT and CDR2 is YYEEEE. With 6 bases clipped from V and 4 bases from J, the junction kept 5 bases outside the gene matches. The CDR3 bases are TGTGCCAGCAAAAAAGGGACAGGGTACAATGAGCAGTTCTTC. This codes for CASKKGTGYNEQFF.

The chain has TRBV5-8 and TRBJ1-2; 7 bases agree with TRBD1. The CDR3 is 14 residues long. After removal of 2 bases from V and 8 bases from J, the junction contained 9 bases not matched to a gene. The germline CDR1 and CDR2 sequences are SGHTS and YDEGEE. DNA for the CDR3: TGTGCCAGCAGCTTAAGACAGGGCGGTGACGGCTACACCTTC. It is translated as CASSLRQGGDGYTF.

The V call is TRBV5-1, the J call TRBJ1-1; 8 bases agree with TRBD1. V dropped 4 bases and J dropped 8; count of bases not matched to a gene: 4. CDR3 length equals 12 residues. From germline, CDR1 is SGHRS and CDR2 YFSETQ. CDR3 protein: CASSPTGAEAFF. The CDR3, as DNA: TGCGCCAGCAGCCCGACAGGGGCGGAAGCTTTCTTT.

The chain combines TRBV23-1 with TRBJ2-7, with 9 bases fitting TRBD1. TRBV23-1 is reported as an ORF; its role is uncertain. V gave up 2 bases and J gave up 4 bases; unmatched junction bases: 9. The CDR3 loop spans 16 amino acids. The CDR3 sequence: CASSQPLGQGSYEQYV. The CDR3 DNA reads as TGCGCCAGCAGTCAACCACTAGGACAGGGGAGTTACGAGCAGTACGTC.

The CDR3 spells CASSQGLAGNNEQFF. CDR3 DNA: TGCGCCAGCAGCCAAGGACTAGCGGGCAACAATGAGCAGTTCTTC. The genes are TRBV4-3 and TRBJ2-1; 10 bases line up with TRBD2. V lost 1 base, J lost 5 bases, and 2 bases stayed unmatched. This CDR3 is built from 15 residues. CDR1 and CDR2 (germline): LGHNA, YSLEER.

This clone appeared a few times. The chain carries TRBV19 and TRBJ1-4, with no clear D. CDR1 and CDR2 from the germline V gene are LNHDA and SQIVND (reference sequence). V shed 8 bases and J shed 7 bases, with 14 bases lying between them. This CDR3 region has 13 residues. In nucleotides, the CDR3 is TGTGCCAGTCAACCAAAAGAGGTTGAAAAACTGTTTTTT. Encoded protein: CASQPKEVEKLFF.

V gene TRBV7-2 combines with J gene TRBJ2-3, with TRBD2 matching 9 bases. The germline gives CDR1 SGHTA, CDR2 FQGNSA. Trimming took 1 base from V and 0 from J; bases not matched to a gene: 11. The CDR3 is 19 amino acids. Written as DNA, the CDR3 is TGTGCCAGCAGCTTAGTTTACTGGGGAGCGGGGGGCAGCACAGATACGCAGTATTTT. Amino acids: CASSLVYWGAGGSTDTQYF.

The genes are TRBV11-2 and TRBJ1-1; the match to TRBD1 covers 8 bases. Germline V gene lookup returns CDR1 SGHAT and CDR2 FQNNGV. The CDR3 is made up of 13 amino acids. Unmatched junction bases numbered 2, after V lost 7 bases and J lost 1 base. The CDR3 here is CASNRGGNTEAFF. The CDR3 nucleotides are TGTGCCAGCAACAGGGGGGGGAACACTGAAGCTTTCTTT.

CDR3 bases: TGTGCCAGCAGTGGACAGGCATCGGATGGCTACACCTTC. Its translation is CASSGQASDGYTF. This rearrangement joins TRBV25-1 to TRBJ1-2, with a tentative D call TRBD1 (6 bases). Germline CDR1 MGHDK, CDR2 SYGVNS. The CDR3 loop spans 13 amino acids. V was cut by 4 bases and J by 6 bases, with 12 bases left in between.

V gene TRBV4-2 combines with J gene TRBJ2-1; 10 bases are a match to TRBD2. With V trimmed by 1 base and J by 8 bases, 5 bases remained unmatched. The V gene's germline CDR1 is LGHNA and CDR2 YNFKEQ. The CDR3 has 15 residues. The CDR3 region is CASSQGSSGGDEQFF. The CDR3 bases are TGTGCCAGCAGCCAAGGGTCTAGCGGGGGCGATGAGCAGTTCTTC.

A single count supports this clone. This rearrangement joins TRBV6-1 to TRBJ2-1; D is unresolved. From germline, CDR1 is MNHNS and CDR2 SASEGT. CDR3 length: 16 residues. V was pared by 4 bases and J by 2 bases, with 15 bases between. The CDR3 spells CASSVRGNNPYNEQFF. CDR3 DNA sequence: TGTGCCAGCAGTGTCAGAGGAAATAACCCCTACAATGAGCAGTTCTTC.